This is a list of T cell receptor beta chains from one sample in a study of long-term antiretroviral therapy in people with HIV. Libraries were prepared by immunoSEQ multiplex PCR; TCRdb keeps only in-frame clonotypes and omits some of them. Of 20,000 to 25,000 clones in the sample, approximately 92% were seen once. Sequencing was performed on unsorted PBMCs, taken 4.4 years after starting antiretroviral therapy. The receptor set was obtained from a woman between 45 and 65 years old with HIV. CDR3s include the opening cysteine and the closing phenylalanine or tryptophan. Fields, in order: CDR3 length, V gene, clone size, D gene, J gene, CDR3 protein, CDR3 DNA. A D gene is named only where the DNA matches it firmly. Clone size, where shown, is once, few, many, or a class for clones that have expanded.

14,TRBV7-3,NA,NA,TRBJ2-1,CASSLTFAPDEQFF,TGTGCCAGCAGCTTAACGTTTGCCCCGGATGAGCAGTTCTTC
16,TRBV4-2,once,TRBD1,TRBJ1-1,CASRLRTGGANTEAFF,TGTGCCAGCAGACTTCGGACAGGGGGAGCGAACACTGAAGCTTTCTTT
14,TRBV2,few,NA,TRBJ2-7,CASTPGTSTYEQYF,TGTGCCAGCACCCCCGGGACGTCAACCTACGAGCAGTACTTC
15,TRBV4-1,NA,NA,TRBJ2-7,CASSQEYSRNYEQYF,TGCGCCAGCAGCCAAGAGTACAGTCGGAACTACGAGCAGTACTTC
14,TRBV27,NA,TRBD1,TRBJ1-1,CASSFGQGYTEAFF,TGTGCCAGCAGTTTTGGACAGGGGTACACTGAAGCTTTCTTT
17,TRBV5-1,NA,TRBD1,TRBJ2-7,CASSLGGTGTGSHEQYF,TGCGCCAGCAGCTTGGGGGGAACCGGGACAGGGAGCCACGAGCAGTACTTC
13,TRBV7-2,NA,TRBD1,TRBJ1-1,CASSPGGNTEAFF,TGTGCCAGCAGTCCAGGGGGGAACACTGAAGCTTTCTTT
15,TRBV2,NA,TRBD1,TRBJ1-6,CASSSFTGGGSPLHF,TGTGCCAGCAGCTCTTTTACAGGGGGCGGTTCACCCCTCCACTTT
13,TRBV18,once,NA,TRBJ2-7,CASSPGPQGEQYF,TGTGCCAGCTCACCGGGACCTCAAGGCGAGCAGTACTTC
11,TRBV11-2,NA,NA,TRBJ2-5,CASSLDQTQYF,TGTGCCAGCAGCTTAGACCAGACCCAGTACTTC
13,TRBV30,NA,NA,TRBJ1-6,CAWSEDFNSPLHF,TGTGCCTGGAGTGAGGATTTTAATTCACCCCTCCACTTT
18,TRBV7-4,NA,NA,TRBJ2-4,CASSLEGRRTLAKNIQYF,TGTGCCAGCAGCTTAGAGGGGAGAAGGACCCTAGCCAAAAACATTCAGTACTTC
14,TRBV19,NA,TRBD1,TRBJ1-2,CASSAGTVYYGYTF,TGTGCCAGTAGTGCCGGGACAGTCTACTATGGCTACACCTTC
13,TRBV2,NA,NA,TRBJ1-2,CASSEAQGYGYTF,TGTGCCAGCAGTGAAGCGCAGGGCTATGGCTACACCTTC
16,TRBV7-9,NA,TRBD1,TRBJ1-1,CASSLVTGSRGTEAFF,TGTGCCAGCAGCTTAGTGACAGGGTCCCGGGGCACTGAAGCTTTCTTT
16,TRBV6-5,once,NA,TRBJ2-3,CASSYQGLRPTDTQYF,TGTGCCAGCAGTTATCAGGGCCTACGTCCCACAGATACGCAGTATTTT
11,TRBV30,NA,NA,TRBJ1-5,CAWSGGGPQHF,TGTGCCTGGAGTGGGGGCGGGCCCCAGCATTTT
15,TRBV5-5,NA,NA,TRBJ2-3,CASTLSPGDTDTQYF,TGTGCCAGCACCCTGTCTCCAGGGGACACAGATACGCAGTATTTT
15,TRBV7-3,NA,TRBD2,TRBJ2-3,CASSRERGGTDTQYF,TGTGCCAGCAGCCGAGAGCGGGGAGGCACAGATACGCAGTATTTT
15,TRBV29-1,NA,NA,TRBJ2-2,CSVLTRDSYTGELFF,TGCAGCGTTCTTACTCGGGACTCTTATACCGGGGAGCTGTTTTTT
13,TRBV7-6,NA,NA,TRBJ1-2,CASSLARGRGYTF,TGTGCCAGCAGCTTAGCGCGGGGGCGTGGCTACACCTTC
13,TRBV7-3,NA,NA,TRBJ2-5,CASSLNPRETQYF,TGTGCCAGCAGCTTAAATCCTAGGGAGACCCAGTACTTC
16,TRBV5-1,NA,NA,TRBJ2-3,CASSESGPLSTDTQYF,TGCGCCAGCAGCGAATCCGGGCCTTTAAGCACAGATACGCAGTATTTT
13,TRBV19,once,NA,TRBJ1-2,CASSSAGTPPWRF,TGTGCCAGTAGTAGCGCCGGGACTCCCCCATGGAGATTC